This entry concerns a single T cell receptor beta chain. What it binds is unknown. The PCR used 60 Vbeta and 13 Jbeta primers. Only in-frame clones appear in the TCRdb table, and some are missing; sequencing was by immunoSEQ multiplex PCR. This table has approximately 140,000 clones, 73% appearing once. The sample originates from a study of cytomegalovirus exposure and HLA in healthy donors. Findings and limits, study-wide: TCR beta V- and J-gene trimming was later associated with a missense DCLRE1C variant. HLA-A and HLA-B allele assignments for most subjects were reportedly predicted accurately using TCR beta sequences.

CDR1 MNHNS and CDR2 SASEGT come from the germline V gene. V lost 3 bases, J lost 7 bases, and 6 bases stayed unmatched. The CDR3 extends over 14 amino acids. This chain uses TRBV6-1 with TRBJ1-5, with TRBD1 matching over 7 bases. This TCR was sampled from a woman between 35 and 50 years old in good health and CMV-seronegative. The sequencing input was PBMCs. The DNA for the CDR3 is TGTGCCAGCAGTGAGAGACAGGGAGGCCAGCCCCAGCATTTT. It encodes CASSERQGGQPQHF.